The rows below give T cell receptor beta chains drawn from one sample of a study of blood T cell repertoires in COVID-19. Sequenced by immunoSEQ multiplex PCR; TCRdb stores in-frame clones only, minus some. The sample contains around 250,000 clones, about four fifths of which appear only once. Sequencing was carried out using peripheral blood. The receptors were sampled from a man older than 75 with acute or convalescent COVID-19. The CDR3 runs from the conserved cysteine through the conserved F or W. Fields, in order: clone size, D gene, J gene, V gene, CDR3 protein, CDR3 DNA. A D gene is named only where the DNA matches it firmly. The size field is filled for only some rows; it gives once, few, many or a size class.

>.|.|TRBJ2-3|TRBV5-1
CASSLETQGDTQYF
TGCGCCAGCAGCTTGGAGACGCAGGGTGATACGCAGTATTTT
>.|.|TRBJ2-7|TRBV18
CASSPPSGQTSYEQYF
TGTGCCAGCTCACCACCGTCCGGACAGACCTCCTACGAGCAGTACTTC
>.|.|TRBJ2-1|TRBV27
CASSLVGLSSYNEQFF
TGTGCCAGCAGTTTAGTCGGACTAAGCTCCTACAATGAGCAGTTCTTC
>.|TRBD1|TRBJ2-7|TRBV2
CASSEANRGVYEQYF
TGTGCCAGCAGTGAAGCTAACAGGGGGGTTTACGAGCAGTACTTC
>.|.|TRBJ2-7|TRBV2
CASSEEQGTSYEQYF
TGTGCCAGCAGTGAAGAACAGGGGACTTCCTACGAGCAGTACTTC
>.|TRBD1|TRBJ1-6|TRBV2
CASSGGTGDSPLHF
TGTGCCAGCAGTGGGGGGACAGGGGATTCACCCCTCCACTTT
>.|.|TRBJ1-5|TRBV27
CASSLESRQPQHF
TGTGCCAGCAGTTTGGAGAGTCGACAGCCCCAGCATTTT
>.|.|TRBJ2-5|TRBV21-1
CASSLWTGKNQETQYF
TGTGCCAGCAGCTTGTGGACTGGAAAGAACCAAGAGACCCAGTACTTC
>.|.|TRBJ2-3|TRBV11-1
CASSFGTILTDTQYF
TGTGCCAGCAGCTTCGGGACAATATTAACCGATACGCAGTATTTT
>.|TRBD1|TRBJ1-1|TRBV3-1/TRBV3-2
CASSKDRDTEAFF
TGTGCCAGCTCGAAGGACAGGGACACTGAAGCTTTCTTT
>.|.|TRBJ1-1|TRBV7-9
CASHGTPVPEAFF
TGTGCCAGCCATGGGACACCGGTTCCAGAAGCTTTCTTT
>.|TRBD2|TRBJ2-3|TRBV5-4
CASSSPTSGEADTQYF
TGTGCCAGCAGCTCCCCGACTAGCGGGGAGGCAGATACGCAGTATTTT
>.|.|TRBJ1-1|TRBV4-1
CASSQVPGMVTEAFF
TGCGCCAGCAGCCAAGTCCCAGGGATGGTCACTGAAGCTTTCTTT
>.|.|TRBJ1-5|TRBV28
CASSPGTVYQPQHF
TGTGCCAGCAGCCCGGGGACTGTCTATCAGCCCCAGCATTTT
>.|.|TRBJ2-3|TRBV19
CASSVTGTDTQYF
TGTGCCAGTAGCGTCACAGGGACAGATACGCAGTATTTT
>.|TRBD2|TRBJ2-3|TRBV4-1
CASSQGRLAPRADTQYF
TGCGCCAGCAGCCAAGGTAGACTAGCCCCGCGCGCAGATACGCAGTATTTT
>.|TRBD2|TRBJ2-3|TRBV19
CASKLAEMSDTQYF
TGTGCCAGTAAACTAGCGGAGATGTCAGATACGCAGTATTTT
>few|.|TRBJ1-2|TRBV5-1
CASSLGARTDSYTF
TGCGCCAGCAGCTTGGGGGCCAGAACCGATAGCTACACCTTC
>few|.|TRBJ2-4|TRBV5-6
CASSRTDELAKNIQYF
TGTGCCAGCAGCCGGACAGATGAATTAGCCAAAAACATTCAGTACTTC
>.|.|TRBJ1-2|TRBV18
CASSPQDSIGYTF
TGTGCCAGCTCCCCCCAGGACAGCATCGGCTACACCTTC
>.|TRBD1|TRBJ2-4|TRBV10-3
CAISAGTGTHIQYF
TGTGCCATCAGTGCGGGGACAGGGACGCACATTCAGTACTTC
>.|TRBD2|TRBJ2-5|TRBV7-2
CASSLDSGGAVETQYF
TGTGCCAGCAGCTTAGACAGCGGGGGGGCCGTGGAGACCCAGTACTTC
>.|.|TRBJ1-6|TRBV3-1/TRBV3-2
CASSQGADNSPLHF
TGTGCCAGCAGCCAAGGGGCAGATAATTCACCCCTCCACTTT
>.|TRBD2|TRBJ2-1|TRBV30
CAWNSGLAGSYNEQFF
TGTGCCTGGAATAGTGGACTAGCGGGTTCCTACAATGAGCAGTTCTTC
>.|TRBD2|TRBJ2-7|TRBV5-4
CASSLEGSGRNEQYF
TGTGCCAGCAGCTTGGAGGGTAGCGGGAGGAACGAGCAGTACTTC
>.|.|TRBJ2-6|TRBV3-1/TRBV3-2
CACRGSLANVLTF
TGTGCCTGCCGGGGGTCACTGGCCAACGTCCTGACTTTC
>.|.|TRBJ2-2|TRBV28
CASSLGQPNTGELFF
TGTGCCAGCAGTTTGGGGCAGCCGAACACCGGGGAGCTGTTTTTT
>.|TRBD1|TRBJ1-3|TRBV6-5
CASRRTGGRGNTIYF
TGTGCCAGCAGGCGGACAGGGGGCAGGGGAAACACCATATATTTT
>.|TRBD2|TRBJ2-1|TRBV7-2
CASSPLAPAYNEQFF
TGTGCCAGCAGCCCACTAGCGCCGGCCTACAATGAGCAGTTCTTC
>.|.|TRBJ1-2|TRBV28
CASTRRGGYTF
TGTGCCAGCACCCGGCGGGGGGGCTACACCTTC
>.|.|TRBJ1-2|TRBV5-1
CASSYLSGFGYTF
TGCGCCAGCAGCTATCTCTCGGGTTTTGGCTACACCTTC
>.|.|TRBJ2-3|TRBV15
CATSRVVPGADTQYF
TGTGCCACCAGCAGAGTCGTCCCCGGGGCAGATACGCAGTATTTT
>.|TRBD2|TRBJ2-1|TRBV7-2
CASRATSETYNEQFF
TGTGCCAGCAGAGCAACTAGCGAAACCTACAATGAGCAGTTCTTC
>.|.|TRBJ2-2|TRBV7-3
CASSSSGTGELFF
TGTGCCAGCAGCTCATCAGGGACCGGGGAGCTGTTTTTT
>.|TRBD2|TRBJ2-1|TRBV27
CASSSPLAGGIVNEQFF
TGTGCCAGCAGTTCCCCGTTGGCGGGAGGTATTGTCAATGAGCAGTTCTTC
>.|.|TRBJ1-1|TRBV21-1
CASSRDRAFF
TGTGCCAGCAGCAGAGACAGGGCTTTCTTT
>.|.|TRBJ2-7|TRBV21-1
CASSKAAQRHPHEQYF
TGTGCCAGCAGCAAAGCCGCCCAGAGACATCCCCACGAGCAGTACTTC
>few|TRBD1|TRBJ1-6|TRBV5-6
CASSFGPGGQDSPLHF
TGTGCCAGCAGCTTTGGGCCAGGGGGCCAGGATTCACCCCTCCACTTT
>.|TRBD2|TRBJ2-1|TRBV5-1
CASCGLAGDNEQFF
TGCGCCAGCTGCGGACTAGCGGGAGATAATGAGCAGTTCTTC
>once|TRBD1|TRBJ1-2|TRBV3-1/TRBV3-2
CASSQTGGHGYTF
TGTGCCAGCAGTCAGACAGGGGGACATGGCTACACCTTC
>.|.|TRBJ2-3|TRBV5-4
CASSFRADTQYF
TGTGCCAGCAGCTTCCGAGCTGATACGCAGTATTTT
>.|.|TRBJ1-2|TRBV5-4
CASTQGGENYGYTF
TGTGCCAGCACCCAGGGCGGCGAAAACTATGGCTACACCTTC
>once|TRBD1|TRBJ2-2|TRBV18
CASSPQTGAGGELFF
TGTGCCAGCTCACCACAGACAGGGGCCGGCGGGGAGCTGTTTTTT
>.|TRBD1|TRBJ1-4|TRBV14
CASSQDRWDRGEKLFF
TGTGCCAGCAGCCAAGATAGGTGGGACAGGGGTGAAAAACTGTTTTTT
>.|TRBD2|TRBJ2-1|TRBV9
CASSGPGLAGVNNEQFF
TGTGCCAGCAGTGGCCCGGGACTAGCGGGAGTAAACAATGAGCAGTTCTTC
>.|TRBD2|TRBJ2-1|TRBV19
CASRPGTRGGGYNEQFF
TGTGCCAGTAGGCCCGGGACTAGAGGCGGGGGATACAATGAGCAGTTCTTC
>.|TRBD2|TRBJ2-3|TRBV3-1/TRBV3-2
CASSQASGRSTDTQYF
TGTGCCAGCAGCCAAGCTAGCGGGCGTAGCACAGATACGCAGTATTTT
>.|.|TRBJ1-5|TRBV6-1
CASSEGGGGSNQPQHF
TGTGCCAGCAGTGAAGGGGGTGGGGGGAGCAATCAGCCCCAGCATTTT
>few|TRBD1|TRBJ2-7|TRBV18
CASSQGTGTYEQYF
TGTGCCAGCTCACAAGGGACAGGGACATACGAGCAGTACTTC
>.|TRBD1|TRBJ1-1|TRBV5-6
CASRTDRENTEAFF
TGTGCCAGCCGGACGGACAGGGAGAACACTGAAGCTTTCTTT
>.|.|TRBJ1-6|TRBV3-1/TRBV3-2
CASTPGRVSYNSPLHF
TGTGCCAGCACCCCCGGGCGGGTCTCCTATAATTCACCCCTCCACTTT